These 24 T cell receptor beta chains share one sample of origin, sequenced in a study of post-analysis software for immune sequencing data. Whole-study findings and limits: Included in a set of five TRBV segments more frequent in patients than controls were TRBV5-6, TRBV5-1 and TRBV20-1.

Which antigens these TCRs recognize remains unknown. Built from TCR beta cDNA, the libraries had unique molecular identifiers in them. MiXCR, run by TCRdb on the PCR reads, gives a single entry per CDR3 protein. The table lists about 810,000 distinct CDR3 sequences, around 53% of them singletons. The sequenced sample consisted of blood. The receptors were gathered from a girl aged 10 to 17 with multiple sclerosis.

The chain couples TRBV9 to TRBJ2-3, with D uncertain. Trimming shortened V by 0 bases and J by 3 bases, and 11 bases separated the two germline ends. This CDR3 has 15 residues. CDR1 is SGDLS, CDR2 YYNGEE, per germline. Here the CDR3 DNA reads TGTGCCAGCAGCGTAGTGGCTAAACCAACAGATACGCAGTATTTT. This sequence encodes CASSVVAKPTDTQYF.

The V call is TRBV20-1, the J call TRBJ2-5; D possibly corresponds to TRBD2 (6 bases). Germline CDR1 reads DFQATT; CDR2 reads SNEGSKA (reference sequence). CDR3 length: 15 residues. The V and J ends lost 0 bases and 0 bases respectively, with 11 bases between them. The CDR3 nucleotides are TGCAGTGCTAGAGACATAGCGGAGTACCAAGAGACCCAGTACTTC. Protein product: CSARDIAEYQETQYF.

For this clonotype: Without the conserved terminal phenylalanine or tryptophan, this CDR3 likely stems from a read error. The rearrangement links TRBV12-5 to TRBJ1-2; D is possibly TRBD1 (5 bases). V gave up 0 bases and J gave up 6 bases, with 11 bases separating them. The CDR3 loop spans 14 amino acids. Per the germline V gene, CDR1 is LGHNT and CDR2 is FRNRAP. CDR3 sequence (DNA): TGTGCTAGTGGTTTGGTAATCAGGGAACATGGCTACACCTTA. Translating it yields CASGLVIREHGYTL.

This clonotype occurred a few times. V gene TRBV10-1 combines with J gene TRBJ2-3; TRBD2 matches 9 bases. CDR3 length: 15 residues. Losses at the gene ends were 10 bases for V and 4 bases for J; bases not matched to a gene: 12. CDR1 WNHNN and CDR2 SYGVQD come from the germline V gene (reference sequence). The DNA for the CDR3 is TGCGCCAAGCTAAACCTAGCGGGGAGTGCAGATACGCAGTATTTT. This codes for CAKLNLAGSADTQYF.

The CDR3 spells CAITGDSYEQYF. CDR3 nucleotides: TGTGCCATCACAGGGGATAGCTACGAGCAGTACTTC. The V gene is TRBV28, the J gene TRBJ2-7; 7 bases align to TRBD1. Losses at the gene ends were 10 bases for V and 3 bases for J; bases not matched to a gene: 6. The CDR3 is 12 residues long. Germline V CDR1 and CDR2: MDHEN, SYDVKM.

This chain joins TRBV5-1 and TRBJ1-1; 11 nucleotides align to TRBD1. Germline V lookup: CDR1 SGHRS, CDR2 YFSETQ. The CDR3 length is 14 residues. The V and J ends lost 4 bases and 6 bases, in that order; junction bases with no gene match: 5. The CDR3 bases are TGCGCCAGCAGCGAATGGACAGGGGGCCCTGAAGCTTTCTTT. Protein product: CASSEWTGGPEAFF. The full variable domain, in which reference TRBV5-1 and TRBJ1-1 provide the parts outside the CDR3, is KAGVTQTPRYLIKTRGQQVTLSCSPISGHRSVSWYQQTPGQGLQFLFEYFSETQRNKGNFPGRFSGRQFSNSRSEMNVSTLELGDSALYLCASSEWTGGPEAFFGQGTRLTVV.

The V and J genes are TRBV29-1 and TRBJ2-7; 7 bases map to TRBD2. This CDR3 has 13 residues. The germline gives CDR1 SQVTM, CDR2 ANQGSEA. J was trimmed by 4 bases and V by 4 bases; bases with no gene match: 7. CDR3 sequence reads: CSVAGGRGYEQYF. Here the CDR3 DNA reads TGCAGCGTTGCGGGGGGACGCGGTTACGAGCAGTACTTC.

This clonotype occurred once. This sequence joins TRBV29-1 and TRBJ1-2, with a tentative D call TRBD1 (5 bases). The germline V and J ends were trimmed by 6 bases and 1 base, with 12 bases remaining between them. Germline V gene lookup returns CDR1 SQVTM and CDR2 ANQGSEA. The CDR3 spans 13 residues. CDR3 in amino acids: CSVESTDNYGYTF. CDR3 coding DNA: TGCAGCGTAGAATCGACAGATAACTATGGCTACACCTTC.

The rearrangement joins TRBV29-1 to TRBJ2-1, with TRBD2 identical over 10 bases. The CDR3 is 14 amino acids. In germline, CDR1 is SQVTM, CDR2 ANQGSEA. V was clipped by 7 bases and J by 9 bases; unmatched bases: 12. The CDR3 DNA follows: TGCAGCGCCAGACCTAGCGGGAGCTTCGCTGAGCAGTTCTTC. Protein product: CSARPSGSFAEQFF.

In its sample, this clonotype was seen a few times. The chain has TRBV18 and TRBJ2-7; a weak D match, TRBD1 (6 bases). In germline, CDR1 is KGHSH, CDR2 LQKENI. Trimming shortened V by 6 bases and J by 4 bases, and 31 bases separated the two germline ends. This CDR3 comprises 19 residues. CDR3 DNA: TGTGCCAGCTCTCCTCTCAGTCGATTCAATACACAGGGAGCGTACGAGCAGTACTTC. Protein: CASSPLSRFNTQGAYEQYF.

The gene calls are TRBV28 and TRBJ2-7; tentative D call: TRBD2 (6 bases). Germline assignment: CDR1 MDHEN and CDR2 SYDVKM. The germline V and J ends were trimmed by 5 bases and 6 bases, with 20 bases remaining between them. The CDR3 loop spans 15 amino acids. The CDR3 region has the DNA TGTGCCAGCAGTGGCCAACGGGACTCCGCCCGCGAGCAGTACTTC. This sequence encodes CASSGQRDSAREQYF.

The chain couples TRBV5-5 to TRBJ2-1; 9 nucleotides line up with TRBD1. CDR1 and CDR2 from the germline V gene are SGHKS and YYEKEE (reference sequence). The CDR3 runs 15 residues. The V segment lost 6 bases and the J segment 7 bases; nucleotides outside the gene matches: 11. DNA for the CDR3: TGTGCCAGCACCCCAGGGGACAGGGCCGGGAATGAGCAGTTCTTC. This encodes CASTPGDRAGNEQFF.

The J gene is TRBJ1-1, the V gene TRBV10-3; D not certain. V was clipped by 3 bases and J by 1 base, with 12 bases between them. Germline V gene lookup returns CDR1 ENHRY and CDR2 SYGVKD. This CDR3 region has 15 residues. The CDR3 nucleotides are TGTGCCATCAGTGATTCGAAAGGGTGGAACACTGAAGCTTTCTTT. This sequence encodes CAISDSKGWNTEAFF.

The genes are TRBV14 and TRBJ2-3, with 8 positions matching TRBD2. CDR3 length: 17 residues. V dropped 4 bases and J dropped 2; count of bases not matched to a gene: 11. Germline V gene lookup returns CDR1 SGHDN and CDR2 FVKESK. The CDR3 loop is CASSLRSGSPYTDTQYF. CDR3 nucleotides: TGTGCCAGCAGCCTCAGGAGCGGGAGCCCCTACACAGATACGCAGTATTTT.

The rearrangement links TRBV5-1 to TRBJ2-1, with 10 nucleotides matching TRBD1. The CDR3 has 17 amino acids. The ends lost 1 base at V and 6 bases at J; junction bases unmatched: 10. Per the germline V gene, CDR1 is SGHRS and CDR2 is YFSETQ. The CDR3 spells CASSLTPPDRGFNEQFF. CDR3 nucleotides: TGCGCCAGCAGCTTGACCCCGCCGGACAGGGGGTTCAATGAGCAGTTCTTC.

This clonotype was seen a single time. In DNA form, the CDR3 reads TGCAGTGCTTACTATCCGGGACAGCCAACCGAGCAGTACTTC. Translated: CSAYYPGQPTEQYF. The chain links TRBV20-1 to TRBJ2-4; 7 bases are a match to TRBD1. Judging by the DNA end, TRBJ2-7 fits better; the J call may be wrong. The CDR3 totals 14 residues. Germline CDR1 is DFQATT and CDR2 is SNEGSKA (reference sequence).

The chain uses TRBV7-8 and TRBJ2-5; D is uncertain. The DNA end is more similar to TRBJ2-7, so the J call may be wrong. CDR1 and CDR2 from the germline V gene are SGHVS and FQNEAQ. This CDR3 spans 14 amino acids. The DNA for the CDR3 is TGTGCCAGCAGCTTCGCTTCTGCCCCCTACGAGCAGTACTTC. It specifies CASSFASAPYEQYF.

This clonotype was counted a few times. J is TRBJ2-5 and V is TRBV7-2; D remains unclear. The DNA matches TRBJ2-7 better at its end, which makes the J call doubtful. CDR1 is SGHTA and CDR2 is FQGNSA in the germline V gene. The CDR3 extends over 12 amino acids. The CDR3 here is CASSLQWSEQYF. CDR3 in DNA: TGTGCCAGCAGCTTACAGTGGTCCGAGCAGTACTTC.

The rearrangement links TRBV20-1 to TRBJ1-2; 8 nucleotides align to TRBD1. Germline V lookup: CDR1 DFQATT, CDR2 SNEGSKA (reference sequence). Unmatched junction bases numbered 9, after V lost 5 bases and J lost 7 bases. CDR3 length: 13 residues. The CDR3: CSAPPQGVAGYTF. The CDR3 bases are TGCAGTGCTCCTCCACAGGGGGTGGCTGGCTACACCTTC.

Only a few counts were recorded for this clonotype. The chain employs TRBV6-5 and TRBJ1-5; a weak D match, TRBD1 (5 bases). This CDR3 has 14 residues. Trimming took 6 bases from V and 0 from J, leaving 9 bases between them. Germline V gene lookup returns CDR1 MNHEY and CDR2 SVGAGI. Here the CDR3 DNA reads TGTGCCAGCAGCCGGGACCATAGCAATCAGCCCCAGCATTTT. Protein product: CASSRDHSNQPQHF.

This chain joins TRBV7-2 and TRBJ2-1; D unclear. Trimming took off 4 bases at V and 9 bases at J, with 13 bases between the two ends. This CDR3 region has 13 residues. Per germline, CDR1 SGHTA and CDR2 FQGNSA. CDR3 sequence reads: CASSSSPLLEQFF. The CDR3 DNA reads TGTGCCAGCAGCTCCAGCCCTCTGCTTGAGCAGTTCTTC.

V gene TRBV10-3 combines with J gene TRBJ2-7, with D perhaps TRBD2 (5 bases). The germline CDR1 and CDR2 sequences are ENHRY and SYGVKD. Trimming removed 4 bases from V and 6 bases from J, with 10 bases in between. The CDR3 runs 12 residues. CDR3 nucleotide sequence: TGTGCCATCAGTGGGCCCCGGGGCGAGCAGTACTTC. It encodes CAISGPRGEQYF.

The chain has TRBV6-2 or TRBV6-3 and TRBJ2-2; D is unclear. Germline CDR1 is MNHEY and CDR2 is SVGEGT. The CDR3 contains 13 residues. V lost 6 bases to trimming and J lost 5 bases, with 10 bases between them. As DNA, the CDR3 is TGTGCCAGCAGCAACCTAGGAACCGGGGAGCTGTTTTTT. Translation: CASSNLGTGELFF.

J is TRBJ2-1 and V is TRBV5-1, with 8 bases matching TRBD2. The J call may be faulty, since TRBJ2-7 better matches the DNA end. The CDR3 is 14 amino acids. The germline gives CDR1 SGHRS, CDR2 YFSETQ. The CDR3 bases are TGCGCCAGCAGCTTGGAAGCGGGAGTGTACAAGCAGTACTTC. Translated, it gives CASSLEAGVYKQYF.